The rows below give T cell receptor beta chains drawn from one sample of a study of read filtering for tumor transcriptome and immune sequencing. TCRdb used MiXCR to reprocess the reads, holding one entry per CDR3 protein. The table includes tens of thousands of distinct CDR3 sequences, 20% to 25% detected once. Sequencing used a population of CD138-negative cells sorted from bone marrow. The receptor set was obtained from a donor aged 40 or older with multiple myeloma. CDR3s include the opening cysteine and the closing phenylalanine or tryptophan. A D gene is named only where the DNA matches it firmly. Clone size, where shown, is once, few, many, or a class for clones that have expanded.

j_gene | d_gene | len | abundance | v_gene | CDR3nt | CDR3aa
TRBJ2-2 | TRBD2 | 16 | many | TRBV7-3 | TGTGCCAGCAGCCTTACTAGCGGGTCGAACACCGGGGAGCTGTTTTTT | CASSLTSGSNTGELFF
TRBJ2-2 | TRBD1 | 14 | . | TRBV14 | TGTGCCAGCAGCCCGACAGGGCATCCCGGGGAGCTGTTTTTT | CASSPTGHPGELFF
TRBJ2-1 | TRBD2 | 13 | . | TRBV2 | TGTGTCAGTAAAAGCGGGAGGAACAATGAGCAGTTCTTC | CVSKSGRNNEQFF
TRBJ1-5 | TRBD1 | 16 | few | TRBV19 | TGTGCCAGTAGTATAACAACAGGGGATTTCGGTCAGCCCCAGCATTTT | CASSITTGDFGQPQHF
TRBJ2-5 | . | 15 | many | TRBV19 | TGTGCCAGTAGTATTCGAGGACAGCATCGAGAGACCCAGTACTTC | CASSIRGQHRETQYF
TRBJ2-5 | . | 13 | few | TRBV5-1 | TGCGCCAGCAGCTTCTCACATGGAGAGACCCAGTACTTC | CASSFSHGETQYF
TRBJ2-3 | TRBD2 | 15 | many | TRBV27 | TGTGCCAGCAGTCCTTGGACTAGCGGGTCCCAAACGCAGTATTTT | CASSPWTSGSQTQYF
TRBJ1-2 | . | 13 | . | TRBV20-1 | TGCAGTGCTAGGGAAAGGGGGGACTATGGCTACACCTTC | CSARERGDYGYTF
TRBJ2-3 | TRBD2 | 14 | many | TRBV28 | TGTGCCAGCAGCTCCGGGACTACTGCGGATACGCAGTATTTT | CASSSGTTADTQYF
TRBJ1-1 | . | 12 | many | TRBV12-3/TRBV12-4 | TGTGCCAGCGGCCGGTCGGGAAATGAAGCTTTCTTT | CASGRSGNEAFF
TRBJ1-2 | . | 13 | few | TRBV7-8 | TGTGCCAGCAGCTTCAGTGGAGCTAATGGCTACACCTTC | CASSFSGANGYTF
TRBJ2-5 | TRBD1 | 16 | many | TRBV27 | TGTGCCAGCAGCAGACAACCCCGGACAGGATTTGAGACCCAGTACTTC | CASSRQPRTGFETQYF
TRBJ2-3 | . | 13 | many | TRBV20-1 | TGCAGTGCACTTCTCCTGACCACAGATACGCAGTATTTT | CSALLLTTDTQYF
TRBJ1-1 | TRBD1 | 15 | . | TRBV29-1 | TGCAGCGTTACCGGGGCAGGGGGCCTATGGACTGAAGCTTTCTTT | CSVTGAGGLWTEAFF
TRBJ2-7 | . | 13 | many | TRBV4-1 | TGCGCCAGCAGCCTGGACAGAACCGGCGAGCAGTACTTC | CASSLDRTGEQYF
TRBJ2-7 | TRBD2 | 15 | many | TRBV7-8 | TGTGCCAGCAGCTTAAGTGGACTAGCAACGTACGAGCAGTACTTC | CASSLSGLATYEQYF
TRBJ2-3 | . | 12 | many | TRBV12-3/TRBV12-4 | TGTGCCAGCAGTTCCTTGGGTCAGTTGGAGTATTTT | CASSSLGQLEYF
TRBJ2-2 | . | 16 | many | TRBV19 | TGTGCCAGTAAGGCTGAGTGGACGGCGAACACCGGGGAGCTGTTTTTT | CASKAEWTANTGELFF
TRBJ2-7 | TRBD1 | 15 | few | TRBV28 | TGTGCCAGCAGCTACGACAGGGAGAATAGCTACGAGCAGTACTTC | CASSYDRENSYEQYF
TRBJ2-1 | . | 14 | many | TRBV9 | TGTGCCAGCAGCGTAGTGACAGAAAACAATGAGCAGTTCTTC | CASSVVTENNEQFF
TRBJ1-2 | TRBD1 | 15 | many | TRBV11-2 | TGTGCCAGCAGCTCCCTCCAGGGGGCTGGCTATGGCTACACCTTC | CASSSLQGAGYGYTF
TRBJ2-1 | . | 18 | few | TRBV5-4 | TGTGCCACCTCAGGGGCGGTTAGCCGGGACCCAAGTTACAATGAGCAGTTCTTC | CATSGAVSRDPSYNEQFF
TRBJ2-7 | . | 11 | many | TRBV20-1 | TGCAGTGCTGACATGGCCTACGAGCAGTACTTC | CSADMAYEQYF
TRBJ2-3 | TRBD1 | 14 | many | TRBV28 | TGTGCCAGCAGCCGGACAGGGGCGGCAGATACGCAGTATTTT | CASSRTGAADTQYF
TRBJ2-3 | . | 15 | many | TRBV29-1 | TGCAGCGTCGACCAAGCCGGGCAGGACACAGATACGCAGTATTTT | CSVDQAGQDTDTQYF
TRBJ1-5 | . | 12 | many | TRBV28 | TGTGCCAGCCGGGATAGCAATCAGCCCCAGCATTTT | CASRDSNQPQHF
TRBJ1-5 | . | 16 | many | TRBV4-1 | TGCGCCAGCAGCCAAGAATGGAGGGTAGCGCATTGGCCCCAGCATTTT | CASSQEWRVAHWPQHF
TRBJ1-1 | . | 13 | many | TRBV11-2 | TGTGCCAGCAGCTTACAGGGGAACGTTGAAGCTTTCTTT | CASSLQGNVEAFF
TRBJ2-1 | TRBD2 | 18 | many | TRBV7-8 | TGTGCCAGCAGCTTGACGCGGGGGGGGGGGAGGCCCAACAATGAGCAGTTCTTC | CASSLTRGGGRPNNEQFF
TRBJ2-1 | . | 12 | many | TRBV9 | TGTGCCAGCAGCGTTAGCTTCGATGAGCAGTTCTTC | CASSVSFDEQFF
TRBJ2-2 | TRBD2 | 16 | many | TRBV7-6 | TGTGCCAGCAGCCCTCGGACTAGCGGGGACACCGGGGAGCTGTTTTTT | CASSPRTSGDTGELFF
TRBJ1-2 | TRBD1 | 14 | . | TRBV30 | TGTGCCTGGATTTTAATCGGGACAGGCTATGGCTACTCCTTC | CAWILIGTGYGYSF
TRBJ1-5 | . | 13 | few | TRBV24-1 | TGTGCCACCAGCCGCCAGGGCAATCAGCCCCAGCATTTT | CATSRQGNQPQHF
TRBJ1-5 | . | 14 | few | TRBV20-1 | TGCAGTGCTAGACCAGGGTATAGCAATCAGCCCCAGCATTTT | CSARPGYSNQPQHF
TRBJ2-5 | . | 15 | many | TRBV7-9 | TGTGCCAGCAGCTCCCCACAGGTTATTCAAGAGACCCAGTACTTC | CASSSPQVIQETQYF
TRBJ2-2 | . | 14 | few | TRBV7-8 | TGTGCCAGCAGCTCCGGGACGGGCACCGGGGAGCTGTTTTTT | CASSSGTGTGELFF
TRBJ1-2 | . | 14 | . | TRBV12-3/TRBV12-4 | TGTGCCAGCAGTCCCCGGGACGGCAACCATGGCTACACCTTC | CASSPRDGNHGYTF
TRBJ1-1 | . | 13 | . | TRBV12-3/TRBV12-4 | TGTGCCAGCAGTTTCCCCTGGAGTACTGAAGCTTTCTTT | CASSFPWSTEAFF
TRBJ2-1 | TRBD1 | 16 | . | TRBV24-1 | TGTGCCGCCAGTGATATCAGGACAGGGGGCTTCAATGAGCAGTTCTTC | CAASDIRTGGFNEQFF
TRBJ2-2 | TRBD1 | 14 | many | TRBV20-1 | TGCAGTGCTAGGTGGGACAGGGACACCGGGGAGCTGTTTTTT | CSARWDRDTGELFF
TRBJ1-4 | TRBD1 | 13 | many | TRBV14 | TGTGCCAGCAGCCAAGCCCTGGCCGGGACAGTTGTTTTT | CASSQALAGTVVF
TRBJ2-1 | . | 10 | . | TRBV30 | TGTGCCTGGTGCCGGAACTACTCGCTCTTC | CAWCRNYSLF
TRBJ2-3 | TRBD2 | 15 | many | TRBV5-1 | TGCGCCAGCAGAAACCTAGCGGAAAGCACAGATACGCAGTATTTT | CASRNLAESTDTQYF
TRBJ2-3 | . | 14 | many | TRBV7-8 | TGTGCCAGCAGCCTGGCGGGCGACACAGATACGCAGTATTTT | CASSLAGDTDTQYF
TRBJ2-7 | . | 14 | many | TRBV12-3/TRBV12-4 | TGTGTCAGCAGTCCCCGGACTAACCAGTGGGAGCAGTACTTC | CVSSPRTNQWEQYF
TRBJ2-1 | TRBD2 | 15 | many | TRBV24-1 | TGTGCCACCAGTGCGGCTAGCGGGGCGTACAATGAGCAGTTCTTC | CATSAASGAYNEQFF
TRBJ2-1 | TRBD2 | 17 | many | TRBV20-1 | TGCAGTGCTAGTATACGGGGGGGGGAGGCGGCTTACAATGAGCAGTTCTTC | CSASIRGGEAAYNEQFF
TRBJ2-5 | TRBD2 | 15 | many | TRBV20-1 | TGCAGTGCTAGAGGAGCGGGGCGAGGCCAAGAGACCCAGTACTTC | CSARGAGRGQETQYF
TRBJ1-5 | . | 14 | . | TRBV7-2 | TGTGCCAGCAGCTCAATGCAGGGGAATCAGCCCCAGCATTTT | CASSSMQGNQPQHF
TRBJ2-7 | TRBD1 | 14 | many | TRBV19 | TGTGCCAGCGCGACAGGGGGCGGTTCTCGGGAGCAGTACTTC | CASATGGGSREQYF
TRBJ1-1 | . | 13 | many | TRBV12-3/TRBV12-4 | TGTGCCAGCAGTTTGTCGCAGAACACTGAAGCTTTCTTT | CASSLSQNTEAFF
TRBJ1-1 | . | 12 | many | TRBV20-1 | TGCAGTGCTGCCAGGTTGAACACTGAAGCTTTCTTT | CSAARLNTEAFF